The 16 T cell receptor beta chains in this list originate from one sample, sequenced in a study of T cells in Graves' hyperthyroidism and ophthalmopathy. The source material, RNA transcripts, was used to amplify TCR beta CDR3 regions. HTBI primers were employed in a first-round RT-PCR of the TCR CDR3. TCRdb re-derived calls from the multiplex PCR reads in MiXCR, one entry per CDR3 protein. The table includes around 250,000 distinct CDR3 sequences, more than 12% detected once. The source material was blood. The receptors were gathered from a woman in her 40s with Graves' hyperthyroidism that later progressed to Graves' ophthalmopathy.

This clonotype was detected many times. This rearrangement joins TRBV20-1 to TRBJ2-7; the match to TRBD2 covers 7 bases. Losses at the gene ends were 3 bases for V and 6 bases for J; bases not matched to a gene: 8. Germline CDR1 is DFQATT and CDR2 is SNEGSKA (reference sequence). This CDR3 region has 13 residues. CDR3 region: CSASRGRAGEQYF. In nucleotides, the CDR3 is TGCAGTGCTAGTCGGGGGAGGGCCGGCGAGCAGTACTTC.

Details on this clonotype: A much larger clone lies one base from this, so it may be a read error. The J gene is TRBJ2-7, the V gene TRBV7-8; D is ambiguous. CDR1 SGHVS and CDR2 FQNEAQ come from the germline V gene. Trimming cost V 1 base and J 5 bases, with 9 bases left between them. The CDR3 sequence is 13 residues long. The CDR3 bases are TGTGCCAGCAGCTTAGACGCGGCGAACGAGCAGTACTTC. Encoded protein: CASSLDAANEQYF.

This clonotype turned up a few times. The CDR3 region has the DNA TGCGCCAGCAGCCAGGGTATACTAGTGTCCTACAATGAGCAGTTCTTC. It codes for CASSQGILVSYNEQFF. V usage is TRBV4-1 and J usage is TRBJ2-1; D is perhaps TRBD2 (5 bases). The CDR3 runs to 16 residues. The germline gives CDR1 MGHRA, CDR2 YSYEKL. Deletions cut 3 bases from V and 1 base from J, with 13 bases between.

This clonotype has just a few counts. The gene calls are TRBV9 and TRBJ2-7, with a weak D call TRBD1 (6 bases). The germline V gene encodes CDR1 SGDLS and CDR2 YYNGEE. The CDR3 extends over 14 amino acids. Trimming removed 0 bases from V and 2 bases from J, with 9 bases in between. This CDR3 is CASSVGGPTYEQYF. CDR3 bases: TGTGCCAGCAGCGTAGGGGGGCCTACCTACGAGCAGTACTTC.

This clonotype was counted many times. The V gene is TRBV6-1, the J gene TRBJ2-1; D is unclear. CDR3 length: 15 residues. The V end was cut by 1 base, the J end by 4 bases, with 11 bases between. Germline CDR1 is MNHNS and CDR2 is SASEGT. CDR3 nucleotides: TGTGCCAGCAGTGAAGTATCTTGGGGATACAATGAGCAGTTCTTC. Translating gives CASSEVSWGYNEQFF.

This clonotype occurred many times. The chain recombines TRBV29-1 with TRBJ2-1, with 9 bases aligning to TRBD1. V shed 6 bases and J 9 bases; nucleotides not matched to a gene: 9. In germline, CDR1 is SQVTM, CDR2 ANQGSEA. The CDR3 extends over 13 amino acids. CDR3 in amino acids: CSVMGQGMGEQFF. For the CDR3, the DNA is TGCAGCGTAATGGGACAGGGAATGGGTGAGCAGTTCTTC.

V is TRBV12-3 or TRBV12-4 and J is TRBJ2-3, with 9 bases fitting TRBD2. The CDR3 runs to 15 residues. Trimming took 6 bases from V and 3 from J; bases not matched to a gene: 7. The CDR3: CASSRSGRSTDTQYF. CDR3 coding DNA: TGTGCCAGCAGCAGAAGCGGGAGGAGTACAGATACGCAGTATTTT.

This clonotype was seen a few times. V and J are TRBV27 and TRBJ1-2; tentative D call: TRBD1 (5 bases). V lost 2 bases to trimming and J lost 3 bases, with 7 bases between them. There are 13 residues in the CDR3. Germline CDR1 reads MNHEY; CDR2 reads SMNVEV (reference sequence). Here the CDR3 DNA reads TGTGCCAGCAGTTTACGGGGCCACTATGGCTACACCTTC. It encodes CASSLRGHYGYTF.

This clonotype was recorded at least ten times. The chain recombines TRBV13 with TRBJ1-6; possible D gene TRBD1, 5 bases. CDR3 length: 17 amino acids. Germline V gene lookup returns CDR1 PRHDT and CDR2 FYEKMQ (reference sequence). The germline V and J ends were trimmed by 3 bases and 0 bases, with 12 bases remaining between them. The CDR3 DNA follows: TGTGCCAGCAGCTTCGGGACGCAGAGCTCCTATAATTCACCCCTCCACTTT. It is translated as CASSFGTQSSYNSPLHF.

This clonotype occurred many times. This sequence joins TRBV6-1 and TRBJ2-1; D not certain. Germline V gives CDR1 MNHNS, CDR2 SASEGT. The CDR3 is made up of 15 amino acids. V gave up 6 bases and J gave up 6 bases, with 18 bases separating them. The CDR3 loop is CASSHGLRLVNEQFF. CDR3 nucleotides: TGTGCCAGCAGCCATGGTTTACGCCTGGTCAATGAGCAGTTCTTC.

This clonotype has a count of ten or more. V gene TRBV19 combines with J gene TRBJ2-5, with D tentatively TRBD1 or TRBD2 (5 bases each). Looked up from germline, CDR1 is LNHDA and CDR2 is SQIVND (reference sequence). CDR3 length: 15 amino acids. V was shortened by 5 bases and J by 2 bases, with 15 bases between the two germline ends. CDR3 bases: TGTGCCAGTAGTCTGAGAAAGGGGACGCAAGAGACCCAGTACTTC. It encodes CASSLRKGTQETQYF.

This clonotype was seen many times. The rearrangement uses TRBV5-5 and TRBJ2-7; TRBD2 might be the D (5 bases). V lost 4 bases, J lost 4 bases, and 18 bases lay in between. The CDR3 totals 15 residues. Germline values: CDR1 SGHKS, CDR2 YYEKEE (reference sequence). CDR3 coding DNA: TGTGCCAGCAGCATAACCAGCGGAGTAGCTTACGAGCAGTACTTC. Its translation is CASSITSGVAYEQYF.

The sample holds many counts of this clonotype. The chain recombines TRBV7-2 with TRBJ2-5, with 7 nucleotides matching TRBD1. The CDR3 loop spans 14 amino acids. The junction had 7 bases not matched to a gene; V was cut back by 1 base and J by 8 bases. From germline, CDR1 is SGHTA and CDR2 FQGNSA. As DNA, the CDR3 is TGTGCCAGCAGCTTAGAGGGGGCTAGTTTTACCCAGTACTTC. It yields the protein CASSLEGASFTQYF.

This clonotype appeared many times. The chain links TRBV11-1 to TRBJ1-1, with D possibly being TRBD1 (5 bases). Per the germline V gene, CDR1 is SGHAT and CDR2 is FQDESV (reference sequence). The germline V and J ends were trimmed by 5 bases and 1 base, with 8 bases remaining between them. This CDR3 comprises 13 residues. In nucleotides, the CDR3 is TGTGCCAGCAGCCAGACAGAGAACACTGAAGCTTTCTTT. Amino acids: CASSQTENTEAFF.

This clonotype was found many times. V is TRBV20-1 and J is TRBJ2-2; 8 nucleotides agree with TRBD2. In germline, CDR1 is DFQATT, CDR2 SNEGSKA (reference sequence). With V trimmed by 2 bases and J by 4 bases, 12 bases remained unmatched. This CDR3 comprises 17 residues. The chain's CDR3 is CSARKGVAGGPTGELFF. The CDR3 region has the DNA TGCAGTGCTAGAAAGGGGGTGGCGGGAGGTCCCACCGGGGAGCTGTTTTTT.

The rearrangement uses TRBV2 and TRBJ1-1, with D possibly TRBD1 on 6 matching bases. CDR3 length: 14 residues. V lost 3 bases to trimming and J lost 5 bases, with 13 bases between them. Per the germline V gene, CDR1 is SNHLY and CDR2 is FYNNEI. CDR3 loop: CASSDHRVWTEAFF. CDR3 bases: TGTGCCAGCAGTGACCACAGGGTTTGGACTGAAGCTTTCTTT.